The clone carrying this T cell receptor beta chain has only a few counts. Its antigen is not identified. The source of the sample is a study of cytomegalovirus exposure and HLA in healthy donors. Study-level points and caveats: Cytomegalovirus-associated TCR beta chains were listed, numbering roughly 150. Sequencing likely produced, as an artifact, a cluster of highly shared sequence variants. There were some public TCRs occurring in many donors, but most TCR sequences were rare.

Germline values: CDR1 SGHAT, CDR2 FQNNGV. The CDR3 has 16 residues. Germline trimming cut 1 base from V and 4 bases from J; bases unmatched to any gene: 5. Both 60 Vbeta primers and 13 Jbeta primers went into the PCR. Assay used: immunoSEQ multiplex PCR; TCRdb lists only in-frame clones, some missing. In the table there are approximately 170,000 clones, roughly 77% of which are singletons. The V call is TRBV11-2, the J call TRBJ2-1, with TRBD2 matching over 9 bases. The sample consisted of PBMCs. The sequence was obtained from a woman in her 30s in good health and CMV-seropositive. CDR3 DNA: TGTGCCAGCAGCTTAGTTCTAGCGGGACCGTACAATGAGCAGTTCTTC. It is translated as CASSLVLAGPYNEQFF.